Presented here are 21 T cell receptor beta chains from one specimen sequenced in a study of cytomegalovirus exposure and HLA in healthy donors. The PCR employed 60 Vbeta primers together with 13 Jbeta primers. Measured with immunoSEQ multiplex PCR; TCRdb has only the in-frame clones, and not every one. The sample lists over 90,000 clones, roughly 79% occurring once. Material for sequencing was PBMCs. Source of these receptors: a female donor in good health and CMV-seropositive.

V usage is TRBV18 and J usage is TRBJ1-1, with a tentative D call TRBD1 (5 bases). This CDR3 comprises 15 residues. Trimming took 3 bases from V and 0 from J, leaving 11 bases between them. Germline CDR1 and CDR2: KGHSH and LQKENI. The DNA for the CDR3 is TGTGCCAGCTCACCGCTTACCAGGGTGAACACTGAAGCTTTCTTT. This translates into CASSPLTRVNTEAFF.

The chain carries TRBV15 and TRBJ2-7, with D tentatively TRBD1 (6 bases). Trimming cost V 3 bases and J 5 bases, with 14 bases left between them. The CDR3 runs 14 residues. Germline CDR1 is LNHNV and CDR2 is YYDKDF (reference sequence). CDR3 region: CATSRAGVPDEQYF. The CDR3 DNA sequence: TGTGCCACCAGCAGGGCAGGGGTCCCTGACGAGCAGTACTTC.

This clone was counted a few times. The J gene is TRBJ1-1, the V gene TRBV29-1; 7 nucleotides align to TRBD1. The junction had 13 bases not matched to a gene; V was cut back by 8 bases and J by 7 bases. In germline, CDR1 is SQVTM, CDR2 ANQGSEA. The CDR3 totals 13 residues. The CDR3 coding sequence is TGCAGCTCAACAACAGGGGTCGGCGGTGAAGCTTTCTTT. This codes for CSSTTGVGGEAFF.

CDR3 in DNA: TGTGCCAGCAGTGCGAACATCCTTACTGCAGGTCAGCCCCAGCATTTT. This encodes CASSANILTAGQPQHF. The rearrangement joins TRBV6-1 to TRBJ1-5; D unclear. CDR3 length: 16 residues. CDR1 is MNHNS and CDR2 is SASEGT in the germline V gene. The V end lost 4 bases, the J end lost 6 bases, and 19 bases lay between the germline ends.

V and J are TRBV15 and TRBJ1-1, with D possibly TRBD1 on 5 matching bases. V lost 1 base and J 5 bases, leaving 11 bases between the germline ends. Germline V CDR1 and CDR2: LNHNV, YYDKDF (reference sequence). The CDR3 has 14 amino acids. The CDR3 loop is CATSRVLGGTEAFF. In DNA, the CDR3 is TGTGCCACCAGCAGAGTATTGGGGGGGACTGAAGCTTTCTTT.

This clone was found a few times. The genes are TRBV2 and TRBJ2-7; D is uncertain. CDR3 size: 11 residues. CDR1 and CDR2 (germline): SNHLY, FYNNEI. Trimming took 7 bases from V and 3 from J, leaving 7 bases between them. Here the CDR3 DNA reads TGTGCCAGCACGGCAGGCTACGAGCAGTACTTC. Protein product: CASTAGYEQYF.

This clone has a single count. The gene calls are TRBV5-1 and TRBJ2-5; TRBD2 aligns across 8 bases. The CDR3 extends over 14 amino acids. V dropped 6 bases and J dropped 5; count of bases not matched to a gene: 9. Germline CDR1 is SGHRS and CDR2 is YFSETQ. CDR3 nucleotide sequence: TGCGCCAGCACCTCACTAGCGGCCGGTGAGACCCAGTACTTC. Amino acids: CASTSLAAGETQYF.

V gene TRBV30 combines with J gene TRBJ2-7, with 10 bases aligning to TRBD2. The V gene's germline CDR1 is GTSNPN and CDR2 SVGIG (reference sequence). V was pared by 7 bases and J by 5 bases, with 11 bases of the junction left unmatched. The CDR3 is 14 amino acids. The CDR3 spells CALEPGTSADEQYF. CDR3 DNA: TGTGCCTTGGAGCCCGGGACTAGCGCCGACGAGCAGTACTTC. Combining the CDR3 with reference TRBV30 and TRBJ2-7 gives the whole variable domain SQTIHQWPATLVQPVGSPLSLECTVEGTSNPNLYWYRQAAGRGLQLLFYSVGIGQISSEVPQNLSASRPQDRQFILSSKKLLLSDSGFYLCALEPGTSADEQYFGPGTRLTVT.

This chain joins TRBV7-2 and TRBJ2-7, with 9 bases lining up with TRBD2. The CDR3 runs to 16 residues. V dropped 5 bases and J dropped 4; count of bases not matched to a gene: 12. Germline lookup yields CDR1 SGHTA and CDR2 FQGNSA. As DNA, the CDR3 is TGTGCCAGCAGCCCCCGGAGTAGCGGGAGTTCATACGAGCAGTACTTC. Its translation: CASSPRSSGSSYEQYF.

The chain recombines TRBV25-1 with TRBJ1-1; D is unclear. Germline CDR1 reads MGHDK; CDR2 reads SYGVNS. The V gene lost 5 bases and the J gene lost 2 bases, with 12 bases spanning the gap. CDR3 length: 14 amino acids. In DNA form, the CDR3 reads TGTGCCAGCAGTAAATGGGAGGGTAACACTGAAGCTTTCTTT. Protein sequence: CASSKWEGNTEAFF. The variable domain in full, with the rest retrieved from reference TRBV25-1 and TRBJ1-1, is EADIYQTPRYLVIGTGKKITLECSQTMGHDKMYWYQQDPGMELHLIHYSYGVNSTEKGDLSSESTVSRIRTEHFPLTLESARPSHTSQYLCASSKWEGNTEAFFGQGTRLTVV.

The chain employs TRBV29-1 and TRBJ1-4; D call uncertain. Looked up from germline, CDR1 is SQVTM and CDR2 is ANQGSEA. The CDR3 extends over 14 amino acids. The ends were cut back, 4 bases at V and 4 bases at J, with 13 bases in the middle. Written as DNA, the CDR3 is TGCAGCGTTGCCGAGGCAGAGGATAATGAAAAACTGTTTTTT. This gives the protein CSVAEAEDNEKLFF.

This rearrangement joins TRBV28 to TRBJ1-1; D remains unclear. CDR1 and CDR2 from the germline V gene are MDHEN and SYDVKM. Trimming stripped 4 bases from V and 5 bases from J, with 8 bases between. The CDR3 sequence is 12 residues long. The CDR3 region has the DNA TGTGCCAGCAGTTATGGAGTTACTGAAGCTTTCTTT. The encoded protein is CASSYGVTEAFF. Supplemented by reference TRBV28 and TRBJ1-1, the full variable domain reads DVKVTQSSRYLVKRTGEKVFLECVQDMDHENMFWYRQDPGLGLRLIYFSYDVKMKEKGDIPEGYSVSREKKERFSLILESASTNQTSMYLCASSYGVTEAFFGQGTRLTVV.

This clone showed up just once. J is TRBJ2-1 and V is TRBV7-2; 13 nucleotides match TRBD2. Germline values: CDR1 SGHTA, CDR2 FQGNSA. Unmatched junction bases numbered 10, after V lost 1 base and J lost 4 bases. The CDR3 has 19 residues. CDR3 loop: CASSLETSGRSRMYNEQFF. The CDR3 DNA reads as TGTGCCAGCAGCTTAGAGACTAGCGGGAGGTCCCGGATGTACAATGAGCAGTTCTTC.

This chain uses TRBV19 with TRBJ2-7, with a possible D match to TRBD1 (6 bases). Looked up from germline, CDR1 is LNHDA and CDR2 is SQIVND (reference sequence). The CDR3 sequence is 10 residues long. Trimming cost V 9 bases and J 12 bases, with 15 bases left between them. CDR3 sequence (DNA): TGTGCCAGCGGTCGAGACAGGCTGTACTTC. Protein sequence: CASGRDRLYF.

This clone was picked up a small number of times. V and J are TRBV7-8 and TRBJ1-5; D is uncertain. The V end lost 2 bases, the J end lost 5 bases, and 16 bases lay between the germline ends. The CDR3 has 16 residues. Germline CDR1 and CDR2: SGHVS and FQNEAQ. The CDR3, as DNA: TGTGCCAGCAGCTTACCTGCCCAAGGAGGCCATCAGCCCCAGCATTTT. This encodes CASSLPAQGGHQPQHF.

The chain combines TRBV4-1 with TRBJ1-5, with 7 bases lining up with TRBD1. The CDR3 extends over 15 amino acids. Unmatched junction bases numbered 7, after V lost 4 bases and J lost 4 bases. CDR1 and CDR2 from the germline V gene are MGHRA and YSYEKL. The CDR3 DNA reads as TGCGCCAGCAGCCGAGATGGGACAGCTAATCAGCCCCAGCATTTT. Its protein product is CASSRDGTANQPQHF.

In its sample, this clone was seen a few times. V usage is TRBV6-6 and J usage is TRBJ1-5, with TRBD1 matching 7 bases. Germline CDR1 is MNHNY and CDR2 is SVGAGI (reference sequence). CDR3 length: 13 amino acids. The V gene end was trimmed by 5 bases and the J gene end by 7 bases; junction bases not matched to a gene: 5. For the CDR3, the DNA is TGTGCCAGCAGTCTCGACAGGGACCAGCCCCAGCATTTT. Its protein is CASSLDRDQPQHF.

The chain combines TRBV5-4 with TRBJ2-2; TRBD1 might be the D (5 bases). This CDR3 has 11 residues. V shed 10 bases and J shed 7 bases, with 11 bases lying between them. CDR1 and CDR2 from the germline V gene are SGHNT and YYREEE (reference sequence). The CDR3 reads CAGKGNGELFF. The CDR3 coding sequence is TGTGCCGGAAAGGGGAACGGGGAGCTGTTTTTT.

This clone appeared a few times. The chain has TRBV2 and TRBJ1-1; no clear D. The CDR3 extends over 14 amino acids. Germline CDR1 is SNHLY and CDR2 is FYNNEI. Trimming took 7 bases from V and 1 from J, leaving 13 bases between them. This chain's CDR3 is CASTRRTANTEAFF. Here the CDR3 DNA reads TGTGCCAGCACCCGGAGGACGGCGAACACTGAAGCTTTCTTT.

The rearrangement joins TRBV6-5 to TRBJ1-5; TRBD1 aligns across 7 bases. The CDR3 loop spans 15 amino acids. The trim removed 6 bases at V and 0 bases at J, leaving 5 bases unmatched. The V gene's germline CDR1 is MNHEY and CDR2 SVGAGI. CDR3 bases: TGTGCCAGCAGACGACAGGGAAATAGCAATCAGCCCCAGCATTTT. Residues: CASRRQGNSNQPQHF.

The rearrangement links TRBV7-9 to TRBJ1-2; D remains unclear. Germline V gene lookup returns CDR1 SEHNR and CDR2 FQNEAQ (reference sequence). The V gene lost 8 bases and the J gene lost 4 bases, with 14 bases spanning the gap. The CDR3 sequence is 13 residues long. For the CDR3, the DNA is TGTGCCAGCGGCCAACAAGTTACCTATGGCTACACCTTC. As protein: CASGQQVTYGYTF.